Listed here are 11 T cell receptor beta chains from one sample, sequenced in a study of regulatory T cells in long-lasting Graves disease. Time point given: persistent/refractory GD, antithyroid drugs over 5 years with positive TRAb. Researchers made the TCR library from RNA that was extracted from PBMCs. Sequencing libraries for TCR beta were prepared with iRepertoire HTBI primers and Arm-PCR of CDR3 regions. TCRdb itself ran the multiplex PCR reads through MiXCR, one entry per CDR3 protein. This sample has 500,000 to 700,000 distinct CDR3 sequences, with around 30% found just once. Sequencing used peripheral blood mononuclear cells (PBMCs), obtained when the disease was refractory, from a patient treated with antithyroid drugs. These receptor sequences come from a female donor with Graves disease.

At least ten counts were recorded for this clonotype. The CDR3 nucleotides read TGTGCCACCCGCCGGGACAGTTATGGCTACACCTTC. Encoded protein: CATRRDSYGYTF. V is TRBV28 and J is TRBJ1-2, with 7 positions matching TRBD1. V lost 10 bases to trimming and J lost 5 bases; unmatched junction nucleotides: 7. Germline V lookup: CDR1 MDHEN, CDR2 SYDVKM. The CDR3 totals 12 residues.

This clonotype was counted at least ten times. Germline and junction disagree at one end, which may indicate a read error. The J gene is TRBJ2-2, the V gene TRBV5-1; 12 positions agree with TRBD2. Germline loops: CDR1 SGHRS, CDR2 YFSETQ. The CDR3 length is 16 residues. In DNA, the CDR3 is TGTGCCAGCAGCTCGGGACTAGCGGGCTACACCGGGGAGCTGTTTTTT. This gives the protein CASSSGLAGYTGELFF. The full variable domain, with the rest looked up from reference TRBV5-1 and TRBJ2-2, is KAGVTQTPRYLIKTRGQQVTLSCSPISGHRSVSWYQQTPGQGLQFLFEYFSETQRNKGNFPGRFSGRQFSNSRSEMNVSTLELGDSALYLCASSSGLAGYTGELFFGEGSRLTVL.

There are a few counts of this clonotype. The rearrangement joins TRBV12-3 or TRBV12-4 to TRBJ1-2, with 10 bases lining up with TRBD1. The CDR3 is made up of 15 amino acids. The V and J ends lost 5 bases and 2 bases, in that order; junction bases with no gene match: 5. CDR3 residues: CASSGGQGENYGYTF. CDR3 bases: TGTGCCAGCAGTGGTGGACAGGGGGAGAACTATGGCTACACCTTC.

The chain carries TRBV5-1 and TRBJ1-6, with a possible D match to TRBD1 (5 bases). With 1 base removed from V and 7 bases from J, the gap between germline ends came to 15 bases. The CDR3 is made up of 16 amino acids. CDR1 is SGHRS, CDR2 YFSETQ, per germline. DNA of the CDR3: TGCGCCAGCAGCTTGCTAGGACAAGCTTTAAATTCACCCCTCCACTTT. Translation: CASSLLGQALNSPLHF.

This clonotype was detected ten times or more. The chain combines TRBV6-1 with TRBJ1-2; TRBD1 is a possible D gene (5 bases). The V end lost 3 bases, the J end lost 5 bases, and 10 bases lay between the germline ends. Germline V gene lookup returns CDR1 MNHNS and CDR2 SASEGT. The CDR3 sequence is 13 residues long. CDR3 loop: CASSDLGGYGYTF. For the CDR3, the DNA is TGTGCCAGCAGTGATCTGGGGGGATATGGCTACACCTTC.

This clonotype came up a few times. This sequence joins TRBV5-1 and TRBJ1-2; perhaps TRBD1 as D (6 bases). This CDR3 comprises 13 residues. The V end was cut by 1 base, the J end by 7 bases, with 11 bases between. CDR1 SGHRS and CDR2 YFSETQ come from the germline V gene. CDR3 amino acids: CASSLTGLSGYTF. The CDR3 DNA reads TGCGCCAGCAGCTTGACAGGGTTGAGTGGCTACACCTTC.

Here the CDR3 reads CASSLDRPPAGGEQFF. In nucleotides, the CDR3 is TGTGCCAGCAGCTTAGACCGACCGCCAGCGGGCGGCGAGCAGTTCTTC. This rearrangement joins TRBV7-3 to TRBJ2-1; TRBD2 might be the D (6 bases). Germline V CDR1 and CDR2: SGHTA, FQGTGA. V lost 2 bases, J lost 10 bases, and 21 bases lay in between. The CDR3 extends over 16 amino acids.

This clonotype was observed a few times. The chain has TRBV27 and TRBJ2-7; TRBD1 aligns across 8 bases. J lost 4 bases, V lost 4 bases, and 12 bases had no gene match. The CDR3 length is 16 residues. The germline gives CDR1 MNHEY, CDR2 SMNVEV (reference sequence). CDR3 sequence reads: CASSYQLRDRRYEQYF. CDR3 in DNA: TGTGCCAGCAGTTACCAACTCCGGGACAGGCGGTACGAGCAGTACTTC.

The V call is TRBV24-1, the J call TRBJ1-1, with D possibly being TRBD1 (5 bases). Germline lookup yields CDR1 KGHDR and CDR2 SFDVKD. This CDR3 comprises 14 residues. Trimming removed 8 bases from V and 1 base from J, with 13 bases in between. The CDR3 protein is CATIPEGKNTEAFF. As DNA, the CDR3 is TGTGCCACCATTCCAGAGGGGAAGAACACTGAAGCTTTCTTT.

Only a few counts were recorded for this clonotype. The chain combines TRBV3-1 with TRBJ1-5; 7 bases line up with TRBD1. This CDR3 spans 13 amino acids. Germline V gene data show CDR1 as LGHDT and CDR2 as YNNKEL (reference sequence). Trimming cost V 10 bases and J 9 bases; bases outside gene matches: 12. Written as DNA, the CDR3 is TGTGCCACCTCGCCTAACAGGGGCGGGCCCCAGCATTTT. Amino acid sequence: CATSPNRGGPQHF.

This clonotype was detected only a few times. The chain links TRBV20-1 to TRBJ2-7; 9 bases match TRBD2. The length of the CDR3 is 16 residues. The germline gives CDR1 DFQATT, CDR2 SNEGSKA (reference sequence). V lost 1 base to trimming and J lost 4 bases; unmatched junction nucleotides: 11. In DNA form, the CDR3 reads TGCAGTGCTAGAGGGGTCACCGGGACTAGCCGGTACGAGCAGTACTTC. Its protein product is CSARGVTGTSRYEQYF.